Presented here are 30 T cell receptor beta chains from one specimen sequenced in a study of tumour-infiltrating T cells in Burkitt lymphoma (dated by TCRdb to 2018 to 2020). The library was prepared using the immunoSEQ multiplex PCR assay. As stored in TCRdb, this immuneACCESS dataset retains in-frame rearrangements with V and J assigned. A fraction of the clones does not appear; measured against another copy, unresolved V genes explain less than half of the discrepancy, and the remainder lacks a known reason. A total of about 6,300 clones appear in this sample, 10% of them only once. Of the sample, less than 3% is held by the ten largest clones. Material for sequencing was tumor tissue. These receptors originate from a human donor with diffuse large B-cell lymphoma.

The chain combines TRBV7-2 with TRBJ1-5; weak D call: TRBD1 (5 bases). The CDR3 has 15 amino acids. V lost 5 bases and J lost 2, with 13 bases in between. Germline V gene sequence: CDR1 SGHTA, CDR2 FQGNSA. The CDR3 DNA is TGTGCCAGCAGCCTGGACACGATGGGCAATCAGCCCCAGCATTTT. This gives the protein CASSLDTMGNQPQHF.

The rearrangement joins TRBV6-1 to TRBJ2-7, with TRBD1 matching over 12 bases. From germline, CDR1 is MNHNS and CDR2 SASEGT. CDR3 length: 15 amino acids. V shed 6 bases and J 3 bases; nucleotides not matched to a gene: 6. For the CDR3, the DNA is TGTGCCAGCAGAGCCGGGACAGGGGGCTTCTACGAGCAGTACTTC. This gives the protein CASRAGTGGFYEQYF.

This clone was counted a few times. The rearrangement uses TRBV21-1 and TRBJ1-2. TRBV21-1 has pseudogene status. This CDR3 is 14 amino acids long. CDR3 amino acids: CASTLIPWDYGYTF. The CDR3 DNA is TGTGCCAGCACCCTGATACCGTGGGACTATGGCTACACCTTC.

This clone has more than one count but fewer than ten. The CDR3: CASSYFGGSSYNEQFF. In nucleotides, the CDR3 is TGTGCCAGCAGTTACTTCGGAGGGAGCTCCTACAATGAGCAGTTCTTC. V is TRBV6-6 and J is TRBJ2-1; TRBD2 might be the D (6 bases). Trimming stripped 1 base from V and 0 bases from J, with 10 bases between. CDR3 size: 16 residues. Looked up from germline, CDR1 is MNHNY and CDR2 is SVGAGI (reference sequence).

This rearrangement joins TRBV5-6 to TRBJ1-2; D is unclear. Trimming left V 4 bases short and J 4 bases short, with 5 bases between. This CDR3 contains 11 residues. The germline CDR1 and CDR2 sequences are SGHDT and YYEEEE. The CDR3: CASSASYGYTF. DNA of the CDR3: TGTGCCAGCAGCGCCTCCTATGGCTACACCTTC.

The chain combines TRBV5-1 with TRBJ1-1; D uncertain. CDR3 length: 13 residues. The V end was cut by 5 bases, the J end by 0 bases, with 8 bases between. CDR1 and CDR2 (germline): SGHRS, YFSETQ. The CDR3 DNA reads as TGCGCCAGCAGAACGACAATGAACACTGAAGCTTTCTTT. It translates to CASRTTMNTEAFF.

This clone appeared a few times. This chain links TRBV11-2 with TRBJ2-2; D call uncertain. Deletions cut 0 bases from V and 0 bases from J, with 8 bases between. CDR1 and CDR2 from the germline V gene are SGHAT and FQNNGV. This CDR3 is 16 amino acids long. The CDR3 sequence is CASSLDGVANTGELFF. DNA of the CDR3: TGTGCCAGCAGCTTAGACGGTGTCGCGAACACCGGGGAGCTGTTTTTT.

The V and J genes are TRBV7-9 and TRBJ1-2, with 10 bases aligning to TRBD1. The germline V gene has CDR1 SEHNR and CDR2 FQNEAQ (reference sequence). With 4 bases clipped from V and 9 bases from J, the junction kept 8 bases outside the gene matches. The CDR3 totals 14 residues. CDR3 loop: CASSSIPGQGSYTF. CDR3 nucleotides: TGTGCCAGCAGCTCTATACCGGGACAGGGGAGCTACACCTTC.

As DNA, the CDR3 is TGTGCCAGCAGCCGGGAGGTAAACACTGAAGCTTTCTTT. This translates into CASSREVNTEAFF. V usage is TRBV4-2 and J usage is TRBJ1-1; D call uncertain. Germline CDR1 and CDR2: LGHNA and YNFKEQ. The CDR3 consists of 13 residues. Trimming took 4 bases from V and 2 from J, leaving 8 bases between them.

This clone was seen more than once but under ten times. The V gene is TRBV29-1, the J gene TRBJ2-4; possibly TRBD2 for D (6 bases). This CDR3 spans 13 amino acids. Germline V gene lookup returns CDR1 SQVTM and CDR2 ANQGSEA. V was clipped by 3 bases and J by 6 bases, with 12 bases between them. The DNA of the CDR3 is TGCAGCGTTGAGGGAAATAGCGGAAACATTCAGTACTTC. It translates to CSVEGNSGNIQYF.

With regard to this clone: This sample also contains other DNA sequences that code for the same CDR3. This chain joins TRBV28 and TRBJ1-5; maybe TRBD1 (5 bases). The CDR3 is 12 residues long. Germline loops: CDR1 MDHEN, CDR2 SYDVKM. Trimming took 5 bases from V and 5 from J, leaving 7 bases between them. The CDR3, as DNA: TGTGCCAGCAGTCGAGGGGATCAGCCCCAGCATTTT. Translating it yields CASSRGDQPQHF.

The V and J genes are TRBV6-6 and TRBJ2-1; 9 bases align to TRBD1. CDR1 and CDR2 from the germline V gene are MNHNY and SVGAGI (reference sequence). This CDR3 is 15 amino acids long. V gave up 4 bases and J gave up 5 bases; unmatched junction bases: 6. CDR3 amino acids: CASSFPDRGNNEQFF. The CDR3 nucleotides read TGTGCCAGCAGTTTCCCCGACAGGGGGAACAATGAGCAGTTCTTC.

This clone was counted only a few times. The chain carries TRBV7-9 and TRBJ1-5, with 7 bases lining up with TRBD1. In germline, CDR1 is SEHNR, CDR2 FQNEAQ (reference sequence). Trimming took 3 bases from V and 4 from J; bases not matched to a gene: 6. This CDR3 is 15 amino acids long. CDR3 bases: TGTGCCAGCAGCTTTACAGGGGACCTTAATCAGCCCCAGCATTTT. It translates to CASSFTGDLNQPQHF.

The genes are TRBV7-8 and TRBJ1-6, with D tentatively TRBD1 (6 bases). CDR3 length: 15 residues. V was pared by 6 bases and J by 8 bases, with 17 bases between. Per germline, CDR1 SGHVS and CDR2 FQNEAQ. CDR3 loop: CASSFLEEGDSPLHF. The DNA of the CDR3 is TGTGCCAGCAGTTTCCTGGAGGAGGGGGATTCACCCCTCCACTTT. Full variable domain (rest looked up from reference TRBV7-8 and TRBJ1-6): GAGVSQSPRYKVAKRGQDVALRCDPISGHVSLFWYQQALGQGPEFLTYFQNEAQLDKSGLPSDRFFAERPEGSVSTLKIQRTQQEDSAVYLCASSFLEEGDSPLHFGNGTRLTVT.

This chain uses TRBV4-3 with TRBJ2-2; D gene ambiguous. Germline values: CDR1 LGHNA, CDR2 YSLEER. The ends were cut back, 1 base at V and 2 bases at J, with 5 bases in the middle. The CDR3 length is 14 residues. For the CDR3, the DNA is TGCGCCAGCAGCCAAGTGCCAAACACCGGGGAGCTGTTTTTT. It translates to CASSQVPNTGELFF.

The J gene is TRBJ1-2, the V gene TRBV6-5, with 8 bases identical to TRBD1. This CDR3 comprises 15 residues. Germline loops: CDR1 MNHEY, CDR2 SVGAGI. V was pared by 0 bases and J by 8 bases, with 8 bases of the junction left unmatched. CDR3 DNA sequence: TGTGCCAGCAGTTACTCGGATGGCCAGGGGGCAGGCTACACCTTC. Translating gives CASSYSDGQGAGYTF.

In its sample, this clone was seen a few times. The chain combines TRBV28 with TRBJ1-4; no clear D gene. V was pared by 6 bases and J by 10 bases, with 21 bases between. Germline CDR1 and CDR2: MDHEN and SYDVKM. This CDR3 spans 15 amino acids. The CDR3 nucleotides are TGTGCCAGCAGCCTTCAGACGGGCTATCCTGGAAAACTGTTTTTT. The encoded protein is CASSLQTGYPGKLFF. The whole variable domain, remainder taken from reference TRBV28 and TRBJ1-4, is DVKVTQSSRYLVKRTGEKVFLECVQDMDHENMFWYRQDPGLGLRLIYFSYDVKMKEKGDIPEGYSVSREKKERFSLILESASTNQTSMYLCASSLQTGYPGKLFFGSGTQLSVL.

The rearrangement uses TRBV19 and TRBJ1-1; 8 bases map to TRBD1. The V segment lost 5 bases and the J segment 6 bases; nucleotides outside the gene matches: 17. CDR3 size: 17 residues. In germline, CDR1 is LNHDA, CDR2 SQIVND (reference sequence). The CDR3 region has the DNA TGTGCCAGTAGTCAGTGGACAGGGAAGGCAACGGTCGCTGAAGCTTTCTTT. Protein sequence: CASSQWTGKATVAEAFF.

The chain links TRBV21-1 to TRBJ1-2; TRBD1, as called in the table, went unchecked against the DNA. TRBV21-1 is flagged as a pseudogene. The CDR3 runs 18 residues. CDR3 sequence reads: CASSSSGTGGPGSYGYTF. The CDR3 DNA is TGTGCCAGCAGCAGCTCCGGGACAGGAGGGCCCGGAAGCTATGGCTACACCTTC.

The gene calls are TRBV5-1 and TRBJ2-7; tentatively, D is TRBD1 (6 bases). The CDR3 runs to 14 residues. Trimming took 4 bases from V and 1 from J, leaving 12 bases between them. Germline CDR1 reads SGHRS; CDR2 reads YFSETQ. The CDR3 is CASSNPGHSYEQYF. CDR3 in DNA: TGCGCCAGCAGCAATCCGGGACATTCCTACGAGCAGTACTTC.

This clone was seen more than once but under ten times. The chain uses TRBV18 and TRBJ1-4; D uncertain. V was shortened by 4 bases and J by 11 bases, with 14 bases between the two germline ends. CDR1 KGHSH and CDR2 LQKENI come from the germline V gene. The CDR3 runs to 13 residues. CDR3 sequence: CASSQGRLAKLFF. The CDR3 nucleotides read TGTGCCAGCTCACAAGGCCGGCTTGCTAAACTGTTTTTT.

This clone was counted between two and nine times. The genes are TRBV23-1 and TRBJ2-1; D not resolved. TRBV23-1 is designated an ORF whose function remains uncertain. The V gene lost 2 bases and the J gene lost 15 bases, with 17 bases spanning the gap. There are 13 residues in the CDR3. The CDR3: CASSQNSTGPPFF. In nucleotides, the CDR3 is TGCGCCAGCAGTCAAAACTCCACCGGGCCCCCGTTCTTC.

The rearrangement links TRBV28 to TRBJ1-6, with D possibly being TRBD1 (5 bases). V lost 1 base and J 0 bases, leaving 7 bases between the germline ends. There are 16 residues in the CDR3. Germline loops: CDR1 MDHEN, CDR2 SYDVKM. CDR3 nucleotides: TGTGCCAGCAGTTTATCAGGGAGCTCCTATAATTCACCCCTCCACTTT. Its translation: CASSLSGSSYNSPLHF. Complete variable domain (other parts from reference TRBV28 and TRBJ1-6): DVKVTQSSRYLVKRTGEKVFLECVQDMDHENMFWYRQDPGLGLRLIYFSYDVKMKEKGDIPEGYSVSREKKERFSLILESASTNQTSMYLCASSLSGSSYNSPLHFGNGTRLTVT.

The chain is built from TRBV9 and TRBJ2-7, with TRBD1 as a possible D gene (6 bases). The V end was cut by 4 bases, the J end by 1 base, with 18 bases between. The CDR3 runs to 16 residues. Germline V CDR1 and CDR2: SGDLS, YYNGEE. The CDR3 DNA reads TGTGCCAGCAGCCCCCTGCAGGGGTTTCCGTCCTACGAGCAGTACTTC. It translates to CASSPLQGFPSYEQYF.

This clone came up a few times. The rearrangement links TRBV19 to TRBJ1-1; weak D call: TRBD1 (6 bases). Germline V gene lookup returns CDR1 LNHDA and CDR2 SQIVND (reference sequence). V was shortened by 3 bases and J by 5 bases, with 16 bases between the two germline ends. There are 15 residues in the CDR3. CDR3 sequence reads: CASSMQGLSWTEAFF. The CDR3 coding sequence is TGTGCCAGTAGTATGCAGGGGTTGAGTTGGACTGAAGCTTTCTTT.

This clone was detected a few times. The J gene is TRBJ2-1, the V gene TRBV5-1; tentatively, D is TRBD2 (6 bases). Germline loops: CDR1 SGHRS, CDR2 YFSETQ. This CDR3 region has 15 residues. Between the trimmed V and J ends, which lost 2 bases and 0 bases, there was a span of 9 bases. This chain's CDR3 is CASSLTGSSYNEQFF. In nucleotides, the CDR3 is TGCGCCAGCAGCTTAACCGGGAGCTCCTACAATGAGCAGTTCTTC.

The V call is TRBV7-2, the J call TRBJ1-1, with D possibly matching TRBD1 (6 bases). Trimming took off 4 bases at V and 1 base at J, with 10 bases between the two ends. This CDR3 spans 14 amino acids. CDR1 and CDR2 (germline): SGHTA, FQGNSA. The CDR3 nucleotides read TGTGCCAGCAGCTACGGGACACCGAACACTGAAGCTTTCTTT. Translated: CASSYGTPNTEAFF.

This clone was found a few times. For the CDR3, the DNA is TGTGCCAGCAGCTTGCAGGGTGACAATGAGCAGTTCTTC. This codes for CASSLQGDNEQFF. The V and J genes are TRBV5-4 and TRBJ2-1, with D perhaps TRBD1 (5 bases). Trimming took off 1 base at V and 5 bases at J, with 7 bases between the two ends. CDR3 length: 13 residues. CDR1 and CDR2 (germline): SGHNT, YYREEE (reference sequence).

The V and J genes are TRBV28 and TRBJ2-1; 11 bases are a match to TRBD2. The J segment lost 4 bases and the V segment lost 5 bases, leaving 10 bases of the junction unmatched. The CDR3 consists of 17 residues. Germline CDR1 is MDHEN and CDR2 is SYDVKM. CDR3 coding DNA: TGTGCCAGCAGTCAACATCTACTAGCGGGGGAATACAATGAGCAGTTCTTC. It specifies CASSQHLLAGEYNEQFF.

The chain joins TRBV5-5 to TRBJ1-3; D possibly corresponds to TRBD1 (5 bases). Trimming removed 3 bases at V and 8 bases at J, with 15 bases between. Germline assignment: CDR1 SGHKS and CDR2 YYEKEE (reference sequence). The CDR3 has 14 residues. The CDR3, as DNA: TGTGCCAGCAGCTGGGGGGGTCTCACGGACACCATATATTTT. It translates to CASSWGGLTDTIYF. The full variable domain, in which reference TRBV5-5 and TRBJ1-3 provide the parts outside the CDR3, is DAGVTQSPTHLIKTRGQQVTLRCSPISGHKSVSWYQQVLGQGPQFIFQYYEKEERGRGNFPDRFSARQFPNYSSELNVNALLLGDSALYLCASSWGGLTDTIYFGEGSWLTVV.